These 22 T cell receptor beta chains originate from one sample sequenced in a study of blood T cell repertoires in COVID-19. Profiling relied on immunoSEQ multiplex PCR, and the TCRdb table lists in-frame clones only, not all of them. The sample records roughly 140,000 clones, under 90% being singletons. The sequencing input was peripheral blood. Source of these receptors: an elderly woman in a cohort sampled during active or convalescent COVID-19.

This clone has just a few counts. This sequence joins TRBV4-3 and TRBJ2-2; TRBD2 is a possible D gene (6 bases). With 4 bases removed from V and 4 bases from J, the gap between germline ends came to 10 bases. CDR1 is LGHNA, CDR2 YSLEER, per germline. The CDR3 loop spans 14 amino acids. CDR3 nucleotide sequence: TGCGCCAGCAGCCGGCAGGGAGGCACCGGGGAGCTGTTTTTT. Its protein is CASSRQGGTGELFF.

The chain links TRBV30 to TRBJ2-5; D is unclear. Trimming cost V 0 bases and J 5 bases, with 7 bases left between them. Germline values: CDR1 GTSNPN, CDR2 SVGIG (reference sequence). This CDR3 has 12 amino acids. The chain's CDR3 is CAWSVFGETQYF. CDR3 coding DNA: TGTGCCTGGAGTGTTTTCGGGGAGACCCAGTACTTC. Based on the CDR3 plus reference TRBV30 and TRBJ2-5, the full variable domain is SQTIHQWPATLVQPVGSPLSLECTVEGTSNPNLYWYRQAAGRGLQLLFYSVGIGQISSEVPQNLSASRPQDRQFILSSKKLLLSDSGFYLCAWSVFGETQYFGPGTRLLVL.

V is TRBV5-4 and J is TRBJ1-3; TRBD1 matches 8 bases. The CDR3 consists of 16 residues. With V trimmed by 1 base and J by 2 bases, 5 bases remained unmatched. The V gene's germline CDR1 is SGHNT and CDR2 YYREEE (reference sequence). The CDR3 here is CASSLSQGVTGNTIYF. CDR3 coding DNA: TGTGCCAGCAGCTTGTCACAGGGGGTAACTGGAAACACCATATATTTT.

This clone was recorded once. The V and J genes are TRBV19 and TRBJ2-3, with D tentatively TRBD1 (6 bases). With 5 bases removed from V and 2 bases from J, the gap between germline ends came to 17 bases. Germline CDR1 and CDR2: LNHDA and SQIVND (reference sequence). The CDR3 sequence is 16 residues long. In nucleotides, the CDR3 is TGTGCCAGTAGTCGCGGTGCCGAGGGGGACACAGATACGCAGTATTTT. Protein sequence: CASSRGAEGDTDTQYF.

This clone showed up just once. The V and J genes are TRBV4-1 and TRBJ1-1, with 11 nucleotides matching TRBD1. V was pared by 5 bases and J by 4 bases, with 6 bases of the junction left unmatched. There are 15 residues in the CDR3. Germline CDR1 reads MGHRA; CDR2 reads YSYEKL. The CDR3 sequence: CASSLEGTGGTEAFF. DNA of the CDR3: TGCGCCAGCAGCTTGGAAGGGACAGGGGGCACTGAAGCTTTCTTT.

This rearrangement joins TRBV3-1 (or the pseudogene TRBV3-2) to TRBJ1-6; maybe TRBD1 (5 bases). V was pared by 4 bases and J by 6 bases, with 7 bases between. The CDR3 is 13 residues long. From germline, CDR1 is LGHDT and CDR2 YNNKEL (reference sequence). The CDR3 spells CASSRGGNSPLHF. The CDR3 DNA follows: TGTGCCAGCAGCCGGGGGGGTAATTCACCCCTCCACTTT.

The rearrangement links TRBV4-3 to TRBJ2-3; 7 bases map to TRBD2. This CDR3 region has 18 residues. Germline V gene data show CDR1 as LGHNA and CDR2 as YSLEER. J gave up 0 bases and V 2 bases, and 11 bases lay outside the gene matches. The CDR3 region has the DNA TGCGCCAGCAGCCAACGGTTTGGGGGGGTCTCTAGCACAGATACGCAGTATTTT. It encodes CASSQRFGGVSSTDTQYF.

The chain has TRBV9 and TRBJ1-4, with no clear D. Trimming stripped 5 bases from V and 0 bases from J, with 17 bases between. Per the germline V gene, CDR1 is SGDLS and CDR2 is YYNGEE. The CDR3 extends over 17 amino acids. The CDR3 nucleotides read TGTGCCAGCAGTGCAAGGTGGGGAGTTGCAACTAATGAAAAACTGTTTTTT. As protein: CASSARWGVATNEKLFF. The full variable domain, in which reference TRBV9 and TRBJ1-4 provide the parts outside the CDR3, is DSGVTQTPKHLITATGQRVTLRCSPRSGDLSVYWYQQSLDQGLQFLIQYYNGEERAKGNILERFSAQQFPDLHSELNLSSLELGDSALYFCASSARWGVATNEKLFFGSGTQLSVL.

This clone was detected only once. The chain uses TRBV6-6 and TRBJ2-7; a possible D gene is TRBD1 (6 bases). V gave up 2 bases and J gave up 5 bases, with 13 bases separating them. This CDR3 contains 14 residues. In germline, CDR1 is MNHNY, CDR2 SVGAGI (reference sequence). The CDR3 DNA reads TGTGCCAGCAGTTACACAGGACAGTCAAACGAGCAGTACGTC. It encodes CASSYTGQSNEQYV.

V and J are TRBV5-1 and TRBJ2-3; a possible D gene is TRBD2 (5 bases). Trimming pared 1 base from V and 4 bases from J, leaving 13 bases between. The CDR3 extends over 15 amino acids. In germline, CDR1 is SGHRS, CDR2 YFSETQ. Here the CDR3 DNA reads TGCGCCAGCAGCTTGCAGACACCAGCGGCAGATACGCAGTATTTT. Protein sequence: CASSLQTPAADTQYF.

This sequence joins TRBV6-1 and TRBJ1-2; D may be TRBD1 (6 bases). Germline V lookup: CDR1 MNHNS, CDR2 SASEGT. Trimming cost V 1 base and J 1 base, with 10 bases left between them. This CDR3 is built from 15 residues. CDR3 nucleotides: TGTGCCAGCAGTGAAGAGGGGGTCGTTAACTATGGCTACACCTTC. It yields the protein CASSEEGVVNYGYTF.

The chain combines TRBV7-2 with TRBJ2-2, with TRBD2 matching 9 bases. V lost 8 bases, J lost 1 base, and 11 bases stayed unmatched. Germline V lookup: CDR1 SGHTA, CDR2 FQGNSA. CDR3 length equals 17 residues. The CDR3 region is CASSRRLAGQNTGELFF. DNA for the CDR3: TGTGCCAGCTCTCGGAGGCTAGCGGGGCAGAACACCGGGGAGCTGTTTTTT.

The count of this clone is one. This chain connects TRBV6-1 to TRBJ1-4; TRBD1 might be the D (6 bases). Looked up from germline, CDR1 is MNHNS and CDR2 is SASEGT. V lost 5 bases to trimming and J lost 5 bases, with 15 bases between them. CDR3 length: 15 residues. The CDR3 bases are TGTGCCAGCAGTCCCAGGGGAACCCAAAATGAAAAACTGTTTTTT. Translating it yields CASSPRGTQNEKLFF.

The V gene is TRBV27, the J gene TRBJ2-5; D is uncertain. Germline V gives CDR1 MNHEY, CDR2 SMNVEV (reference sequence). This CDR3 region has 13 residues. Trimming took 6 bases from V and 3 from J, leaving 11 bases between them. The DNA for the CDR3 is TGTGCCAGCAGATTTCCTATAAAAGAGACCCAGTACTTC. As protein: CASRFPIKETQYF.

The chain couples TRBV7-9 to TRBJ1-4; D perhaps matches TRBD1 (5 bases). Germline V gives CDR1 SEHNR, CDR2 FQNEAQ (reference sequence). This CDR3 has 17 amino acids. The V and J ends lost 5 bases and 2 bases respectively, with 18 bases between them. CDR3 residues: CASSHSGRGITNEKLFF. The CDR3, as DNA: TGTGCCAGCAGCCACTCGGGACGGGGGATTACTAATGAAAAACTGTTTTTT.

The chain couples TRBV7-2 to TRBJ1-4, with a weak D call TRBD1 (6 bases). This CDR3 is built from 16 residues. V was cut by 5 bases and J by 5 bases, with 18 bases left in between. Germline CDR1 reads SGHTA; CDR2 reads FQGNSA. This CDR3 is CASSHLAGQLNEKLFF. CDR3 nucleotide sequence: TGTGCCAGCAGCCACTTGGCAGGACAGTTAAATGAAAAACTGTTTTTT.

The chain has TRBV2 and TRBJ1-5; TRBD1 might be the D (6 bases). Germline lookup yields CDR1 SNHLY and CDR2 FYNNEI. The V end was cut by 5 bases, the J end by 0 bases, with 11 bases between. There are 15 residues in the CDR3. The CDR3 here is CASSPDRYSNQPQHF. In DNA, the CDR3 is TGTGCCAGCAGTCCGGACAGATATAGCAATCAGCCCCAGCATTTT.

This chain uses TRBV6-2 or TRBV6-3 with TRBJ2-5; either TRBD1 or TRBD2 may supply D (7 bases each). The V and J ends lost 4 bases and 3 bases respectively, with 15 bases between them. CDR1 and CDR2 (germline): MNHEY, SVGEGT. CDR3 length: 15 amino acids. The CDR3: CASSSSGGREETQYF. The CDR3 DNA reads as TGTGCCAGCAGTTCCTCAGGGGGGAGGGAAGAGACCCAGTACTTC.

The chain carries TRBV19 and TRBJ2-5, with 7 bases that match TRBD2. V lost 5 bases and J lost 5; bases outside the gene matches: 11. The CDR3 loop spans 15 amino acids. The germline gives CDR1 LNHDA, CDR2 SQIVND (reference sequence). The CDR3, as DNA: TGTGCCAGTAGTTTCTCTCTAGCGGTGGGGGAGACCCAGTACTTC. This translates into CASSFSLAVGETQYF.

The chain combines TRBV10-1 with TRBJ1-2, with a weak D call TRBD1 (5 bases). Germline CDR1 is WNHNN and CDR2 is SYGVQD (reference sequence). The CDR3 has 18 residues. V was pared by 7 bases and J by 4 bases, with 28 bases between. CDR3 in amino acids: CASINRLPRMYPGYGYTF. The CDR3 nucleotides are TGCGCCAGCATCAACAGGTTGCCGAGAATGTATCCTGGCTATGGCTACACCTTC.

This sequence joins TRBV5-1 and TRBJ2-2; 12 bases line up with TRBD2. V shed 3 bases, J shed 7 bases, and the junction held 4 bases outside the gene matches. Looked up from germline, CDR1 is SGHRS and CDR2 is YFSETQ. This CDR3 comprises 15 residues. The CDR3 loop is CASSSSGGANGELFF. The CDR3 coding sequence is TGCGCCAGCAGCTCTAGCGGGGGGGCCAACGGGGAGCTGTTTTTT.

The genes are TRBV18 and TRBJ2-5; D gene ambiguous. V shed 2 bases and J shed 1 base, with 5 bases lying between them. Looked up from germline, CDR1 is KGHSH and CDR2 is LQKENI. This CDR3 is built from 13 residues. The CDR3 nucleotides read TGTGCCAGCTCACCAGGAGTCCAAGAGACCCAGTACTTC. Protein sequence: CASSPGVQETQYF.